The 11 T cell receptor beta chains given below trace back to one sample, sequenced in a study of CD8+ T cells in alopecia areata. cDNA prepared by RNA extraction and subsequent reverse transcription served as the template for sequencing. Using immunoSEQ multiplex PCR, the repertoire was profiled, and TCRdb retains in-frame clones only, with some absent. The sample yields over 110,000 clones, 40% to 65% seen once. The input for sequencing was CD4+ T cells sorted from blood, taken at week 0. These receptors were obtained from a human donor with alopecia areata.

This clone has a handful of counts. The chain links TRBV29-1 to TRBJ1-2; D is perhaps TRBD1 (5 bases). CDR3 length equals 14 residues. The V end lost 0 bases, the J end lost 4 bases, and 12 bases lay between the germline ends. CDR1 and CDR2 from the germline V gene are SQVTM and ANQGSEA. This chain's CDR3 is CSVEDRQGGYGYTF. CDR3 nucleotides: TGCAGCGTTGAAGATCGGCAGGGTGGCTATGGCTACACCTTC.

The J gene is TRBJ1-1, the V gene TRBV30; the D is unclear. The V gene lost 5 bases and the J gene lost 5 bases, with 15 bases spanning the gap. The CDR3 totals 13 residues. Germline V gene lookup returns CDR1 GTSNPN and CDR2 SVGIG (reference sequence). The chain's CDR3 is CAWGSDWGTEAFF. CDR3 DNA sequence: TGTGCCTGGGGCTCAGATTGGGGTACTGAAGCTTTCTTT.

The J gene is TRBJ2-2, the V gene TRBV9; perhaps TRBD2 as D (6 bases). Germline CDR1 reads SGDLS; CDR2 reads YYNGEE. V lost 6 bases and J 4 bases, leaving 10 bases between the germline ends. This CDR3 spans 13 amino acids. DNA for the CDR3: TGTGCCAGCAACCCCGGGAGCACCGGGGAGCTGTTTTTT. Translating it yields CASNPGSTGELFF.

V is TRBV6-6 and J is TRBJ2-7; TRBD1 aligns across 10 bases. The germline V gene has CDR1 MNHNY and CDR2 SVGAGI (reference sequence). This CDR3 comprises 14 residues. V was pared by 7 bases and J by 3 bases, with 6 bases of the junction left unmatched. CDR3 residues: CASISGQGLYEQYF. CDR3 in DNA: TGTGCCAGCATTTCGGGACAGGGGCTCTACGAGCAGTACTTC.

The CDR3 sequence: CASSTGTGEGEQYF. The CDR3 DNA follows: TGTGCCAGCAGCACCGGGACAGGGGAGGGCGAGCAGTACTTC. V gene TRBV7-9 combines with J gene TRBJ2-7; 10 bases line up with TRBD1. This CDR3 is 14 amino acids long. V gave up 5 bases and J gave up 6 bases; unmatched junction bases: 7. The germline V gene has CDR1 SEHNR and CDR2 FQNEAQ (reference sequence).

The chain employs TRBV29-1 and TRBJ1-2; no definite D call. Germline V gene sequence: CDR1 SQVTM, CDR2 ANQGSEA. Trimming stripped 4 bases from V and 4 bases from J, with 4 bases between. The CDR3 extends over 10 amino acids. The CDR3 region is CSVGAYGYTF. CDR3 coding DNA: TGCAGCGTTGGCGCCTATGGCTACACCTTC.

The V gene is TRBV6-5, the J gene TRBJ2-1; no clear D gene. The CDR3 is 14 residues long. Between the trimmed V and J ends, which lost 4 bases and 5 bases, there was a span of 12 bases. Germline V gene sequence: CDR1 MNHEY, CDR2 SVGAGI. This CDR3 reads CASSSSWAHNEQFF. CDR3 in DNA: TGTGCCAGCAGTTCCTCATGGGCCCACAATGAGCAGTTCTTC.

The table lists this clone with a count of one. V usage is TRBV6-5 and J usage is TRBJ1-1, with D unresolved. The CDR3 covers 14 residues. With 3 bases removed from V and 1 base from J, the gap between germline ends came to 9 bases. Germline CDR1 and CDR2: MNHEY and SVGAGI. As DNA, the CDR3 is TGTGCCAGCAGTTATGGACTCCAGAACACTGAAGCTTTCTTT. Translation gives CASSYGLQNTEAFF.

CDR3 loop: CATSRKGRNQPQHF. The CDR3 DNA reads TGTGCCACCAGCAGGAAGGGGCGCAATCAGCCCCAGCATTTT. The V call is TRBV15, the J call TRBJ1-5, with D perhaps matching TRBD1 (5 bases). This CDR3 has 14 residues. Germline CDR1 and CDR2: LNHNV and YYDKDF (reference sequence). Trimming cost V 3 bases and J 2 bases, with 8 bases left between them.

This clone was counted a few times. This chain links TRBV7-9 with TRBJ2-5; no clear D gene. The length of the CDR3 is 13 residues. The germline V gene has CDR1 SEHNR and CDR2 FQNEAQ (reference sequence). V shed 5 bases and J shed 5 bases, with 12 bases lying between them. In DNA, the CDR3 is TGTGCCAGCAGCCAAATAAGTTTGGAGACCCAGTACTTC. As protein: CASSQISLETQYF. The whole variable domain, remainder taken from reference TRBV7-9 and TRBJ2-5, is DTGVSQNPRHKITKRGQNVTFRCDPISEHNRLYWYRQTLGQGPEFLTYFQNEAQLEKSRLLSDRFSAERPKGSFSTLEIQRTEQGDSAMYLCASSQISLETQYFGPGTRLLVL.

CDR3 protein: CASGASYNEQFF. The CDR3 nucleotides are TGTGCCAGCGGCGCTTCCTACAATGAGCAGTTCTTC. V and J are TRBV28 and TRBJ2-1; D is uncertain. The CDR3 has 12 residues. The V gene's germline CDR1 is MDHEN and CDR2 SYDVKM. Between the trimmed V and J ends, which lost 8 bases and 1 base, there was a span of 6 bases.